Listed below are T cell receptor beta chains from one sample, sequenced in a study of CD8+CD57+ T cells in acquired aplastic anemia. TCRdb itself ran the reads through MiXCR, one entry per CDR3 protein. The sample lists roughly 260,000 distinct CDR3 sequences, around half occurring once. The sequenced sample consisted of sorted CD4+, CD8+, or CD8+CD57+ T cells (not recorded which) from PBMCs. Source of these receptors: a human donor with aplastic anemia. CDR3s leave out the opening cysteine and the closing phenylalanine or tryptophan. Clone size is stated in some rows and not others, as once, few, many or a class when expanded.

V gene	J gene	clone size	CDR3 protein
TRBV25-1	TRBJ2-3	-	ASSSGGASYTQY
TRBV5-1	TRBJ2-1	-	ASSFVSVNEQF
TRBV7-8	TRBJ2-1	few	ASSQIRAGVNNEQF
TRBV20-1	TRBJ1-2	many	SVSTLPGTGVIPANYGYT
TRBV20-1	TRBJ1-1	few	SARGDRETEAF
TRBV15	TRBJ1-5	many	ATSRGTDNQPQH
TRBV7-6	TRBJ2-1	-	ASSLGREGRDEQF
TRBV19	TRBJ1-2	-	ASRNGQNDNYGYT
TRBV20-1	TRBJ2-7	many	SARGYEQY
TRBV19	TRBJ2-1	-	ASTSAGRDRGHEQF
TRBV5-6	TRBJ2-5	-	ASSIIAGGRLYQETQY
TRBV29-1	TRBJ1-2	-	SVGWRNYGYT
TRBV12-1	TRBJ2-3	-	ASSIKTPSGQKGTQY
TRBV7-3	TRBJ2-2	-	ASSQATSAGGTGELF
TRBV7-9	TRBJ2-7	-	ATSSSGTSGGPPCQYEQY
TRBV7-9	TRBJ1-5	-	ASSLVGGLQNQPQH
TRBV19	TRBJ1-5	-	ASSLGQFYNQPQH
TRBV9	TRBJ2-1	many	ASSVGQGDYNEQF
TRBV12-3/TRBV12-4	TRBJ1-2	few	ASSRSRGEVT
TRBV7-9	TRBJ1-6	few	ASSFGTGGPPLH
TRBV9	TRBJ1-4	many	ASSVTGGGEKLF
TRBV12-3/TRBV12-4	TRBJ2-1	-	ASTGLACNEQF
TRBV24-1	TRBJ2-1	-	ATSTTAGNYNEQF
TRBV14	TRBJ2-1	many	ASSQAAGWSGYNEQF
TRBV6-1	TRBJ1-1	-	ASSDRVYTEAF
TRBV15	TRBJ1-5	-	ATNQGVNQPQH
TRBV7-9	TRBJ1-5	-	ASSLVTGFNQPQH
TRBV5-1	TRBJ2-5	many	ASSFNGLGYIEETQY
TRBV5-1	TRBJ1-2	many	ASSYKTGQGSAYGYT
TRBV20-1	TRBJ2-5	-	SARIPQGAGETQY
TRBV19	TRBJ2-1	-	ASSVQGSSYNEQF
TRBV11-2	TRBJ1-6	once	ASRPQGAASPLH
TRBV4-3	TRBJ1-5	many	ASSLSRGGPQH
TRBV5-6	TRBJ2-7	many	ASGGPGEQY
TRBV15	TRBJ2-3	-	ATSRETSGTSTDTQY
TRBV13	TRBJ2-7	once	VSRQVRNTGEPPYEQY
TRBV12-3/TRBV12-4	TRBJ2-1	many	ASSLGTVNEQF
TRBV28	TRBJ2-7	few	ASRKGGGAFDEQY
TRBV20-1	TRBJ2-7	-	SAITSGRDRDYEQY
TRBV19	TRBJ2-3	-	ASSTEDPTDTQY
TRBV5-1	TRBJ2-5	-	ASSHQGGVQETQY
TRBV7-8	TRBJ2-7	-	ASSMNSRQEQY
TRBV27	TRBJ2-7	-	ASYSPFSYEQY
TRBV5-1	TRBJ2-1	-	ASKDGTGWNDEQF
TRBV10-3	TRBJ2-3	-	AISESWLAGESDTQY
TRBV29-1	TRBJ2-2	-	SVGQSSGGLF
TRBV19	TRBJ1-5	many	ASSTSSWGEDSNQPQH
TRBV7-8	TRBJ1-1	many	ASSIYTQDLGKNTEAF
TRBV5-1	TRBJ1-2	many	ASSLGGRRGYT
TRBV7-9	TRBJ1-2	-	ASSPPLVGNYGYT
TRBV15	-	-	ATGTVGGAFTQH
TRBV4-1	TRBJ2-1	many	ASSQGLSGEQF
TRBV30	TRBJ1-1	few	AWTSGVKNTEAF
TRBV10-2	TRBJ2-7	many	ASSEVRVGQY
TRBV7-7	TRBJ2-2	-	ASTGQPNTGELF
TRBV7-9	TRBJ1-1	many	ASSPFLREAF
TRBV6-5	TRBJ1-1	many	ASSYNENTEAF
TRBV5-6	TRBJ2-1	once	ASSLGTTYNEQF
TRBV11-2	TRBJ1-4	few	ASSLPVRGATNEKLF